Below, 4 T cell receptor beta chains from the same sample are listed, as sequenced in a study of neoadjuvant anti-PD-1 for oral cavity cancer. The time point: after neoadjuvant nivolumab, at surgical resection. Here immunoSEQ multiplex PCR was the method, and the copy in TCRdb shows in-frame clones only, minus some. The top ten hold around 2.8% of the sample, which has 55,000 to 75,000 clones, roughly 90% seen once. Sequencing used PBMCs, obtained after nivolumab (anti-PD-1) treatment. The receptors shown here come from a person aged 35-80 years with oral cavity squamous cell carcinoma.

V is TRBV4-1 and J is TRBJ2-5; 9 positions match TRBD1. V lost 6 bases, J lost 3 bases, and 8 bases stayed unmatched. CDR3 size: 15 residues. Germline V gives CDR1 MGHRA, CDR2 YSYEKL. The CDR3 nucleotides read TGCGCCAGCAGACGTGCCGGGACAGGGAAAGAGACCCAGTACTTC. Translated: CASRRAGTGKETQYF.

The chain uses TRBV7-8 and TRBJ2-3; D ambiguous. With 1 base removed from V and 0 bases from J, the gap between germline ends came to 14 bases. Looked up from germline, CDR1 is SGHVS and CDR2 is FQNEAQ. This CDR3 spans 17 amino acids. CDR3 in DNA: TGTGCCAGCAGCTTAGGGCGAGGCATAGCTAGCACAGATACGCAGTATTTT. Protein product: CASSLGRGIASTDTQYF.

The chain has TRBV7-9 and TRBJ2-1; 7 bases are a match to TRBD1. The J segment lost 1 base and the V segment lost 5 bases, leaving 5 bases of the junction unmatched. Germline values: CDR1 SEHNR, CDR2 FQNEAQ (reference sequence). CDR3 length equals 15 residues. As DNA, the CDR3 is TGTGCCAGCAGCCCCTACAGGGGATCCTACAATGAGCAGTTCTTC. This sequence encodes CASSPYRGSYNEQFF.

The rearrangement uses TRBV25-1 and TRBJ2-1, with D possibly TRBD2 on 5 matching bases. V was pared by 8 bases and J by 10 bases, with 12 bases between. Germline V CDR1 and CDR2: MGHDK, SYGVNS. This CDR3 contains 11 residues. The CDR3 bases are TGTGCCAGCTCCGGGGTAGGGGAGCAGTTCTTC. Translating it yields CASSGVGEQFF.